This T cell receptor (beta chain) emerged from a study of cytomegalovirus exposure and HLA in healthy donors. Nominally healthy donors provided the samples, though records likely missed some immune exposures. There are 12 residues in the CDR3. With 4 bases clipped from V and 5 bases from J, the junction kept 1 base outside the gene matches. Looked up from germline, CDR1 is GTSNPN and CDR2 is SVGIG (reference sequence). PCR primers comprised 60 Vbeta and 13 Jbeta primers. Repertoires were generated with immunoSEQ multiplex PCR, while TCRdb's copy carries only in-frame clones and drops some. This sample has 180,000 or so clones; about 75% occur once, and the top ten carry around 7.7%.

The sequencing input was PBMCs. The gene calls are TRBV30 and TRBJ1-5; 8 nucleotides agree with TRBD1. The clonotype comes from a woman between 40 and 50 years old in good health and CMV-seropositive. This CDR3 is CAWKTGDQPQHF. The CDR3 DNA reads TGTGCCTGGAAGACAGGGGATCAGCCCCAGCATTTT.